The present TCR beta chain was sequenced within a study of beta chain features in type 1 diabetes. The overall study: The patients were much like the healthy donors in age, gender and cell yields. Overall study findings and caveats: Type 1 diabetes patients had VDJ junctions that carried fewer insertions and more deletions. HLA effects on TCRB rearrangement stayed unresolved here. TCRB CDR3 length was moderately but significantly reduced in all four CD4+ subsets of Type 1 diabetes patients. In the patient group, naive, central memory and Treg TCRB repertoires seemed more alike than in the healthy donor group.

Expressed TCRB transcripts got sequenced, as all isolated RNA was reverse transcribed. The protocol was immunoSEQ multiplex PCR, while the TCRdb copy is restricted to in-frame clones and leaves out a portion. The table has 330,000 or so clones, roughly 13% seen once; the top ten hold over 0.008%. Points on this clone: Its antigen is unknown.

Germline V gene sequence: CDR1 SEHNR, CDR2 FQNEAQ (reference sequence). Trimming cost V 5 bases and J 6 bases; bases outside gene matches: 12. There are 15 residues in the CDR3. The V gene is TRBV7-9, the J gene TRBJ2-7; 8 nucleotides agree with TRBD1. Sequencing used naive CD4+ T cells from blood. This TCR came from a woman aged 18-29 years with type 1 diabetes. The CDR3 sequence: CASSPRGPTGGEQYF. The CDR3 DNA is TGTGCCAGCAGCCCAAGAGGTCCAACAGGGGGCGAGCAGTACTTC.